This is a list of T cell receptor beta chains from one sample in a study of response to subunit inactivated influenza vaccine. MiXCR, run by TCRdb on the RT-PCR reads, gives a single entry per CDR3 protein. This sample has approximately 500,000 distinct CDR3 sequences, with over 10% found just once. Sequenced here: PBMCs from blood, sampled 45 days after vaccination. The source is a man aged 45-65 years who received an inactivated influenza vaccine. Both conserved end residues are part of each CDR3.

j_call v_call cdr3_length cdr3_aa
TRBJ2-1 TRBV20-1 13 CSARDRLSNEQFF
TRBJ2-2 TRBV4-2 16 CASSHAGGQYTGELFF
TRBJ1-6 TRBV14 13 CASNSQKNSPLHF
TRBJ2-5 TRBV5-1 16 CASSVTGTSGKETQYF
TRBJ2-1 TRBV7-3 16 CASSLTAAGGFNEQFF
TRBJ2-1 TRBV7-6 16 CASSPHGGFSYNEQFF
TRBJ1-5 TRBV5-5 16 CASSWGQSNSNQPQHF
TRBJ2-2 TRBV4-2 16 CASSQAGVGYTGELFF
TRBJ2-1 TRBV7-9 12 CASSSPRNEQFF
TRBJ2-1 TRBV28 16 CASTPGGSRTYNEQFF
TRBJ2-7 TRBV18 16 CASSPPLANGGYEQYF
TRBJ1-5 TRBV4-2 15 CASSQEGQAEQPQHF
TRBJ2-1 TRBV7-9 14 CASSLTTGHDEQFF
TRBJ1-4 TRBV6-5 14 CASSYARGNEKLFF
TRBJ1-4 TRBV5-6 17 CASSFAGTVATNEKLFF
TRBJ1-2 TRBV2 14 CASEGGLSLRGYTF
TRBJ2-3 TRBV7-8 15 CASSLAGTSTDTQYF
TRBJ2-5 TRBV3-1 17 CASSPSSVAGVGETQYF
TRBJ2-5 TRBV12-3/TRBV12-4 15 CASSWGQGPQETQYF
TRBJ2-5 TRBV6-1 16 CASSPLRLAVQETQYF
TRBJ2-3 TRBV7-8 15 CASSSNRGYTDTQYF
TRBJ2-2 TRBV7-8 18 CASSLVGGQGLYTGELFF
TRBJ1-2 TRBV4-2 16 CASSESNRGTVGGYTF
TRBJ2-7 TRBV25-1 10 CATGTAEQYF
TRBJ2-7 TRBV24-1 12 CATSASGGEQYF
TRBJ1-6 TRBV5-8 13 CASSSPGRSPLHF
TRBJ2-7 TRBV20-1 15 CSASKLQGARDEQYF
TRBJ2-1 TRBV2 14 CASSQPTGLNEQFF
TRBJ2-7 TRBV12-3/TRBV12-4 15 CASRLGQGLFGEQYF
TRBJ2-1 TRBV12-3/TRBV12-4 13 CASSLGRFDEQFF
TRBJ2-7 TRBV20-1 18 CSARGRTSGGPSSYEQYF
TRBJ2-7 TRBV7-8 14 CASSLAMSSYEQYF
TRBJ2-1 TRBV6-5 16 CASSYRQESSYNEQFF
TRBJ1-6 TRBV12-3/TRBV12-4 14 CASQSNLYNSPLHF
TRBJ2-1 TRBV7-9 17 CASSLAWGTSGRNEQFF
TRBJ1-1 TRBV7-2 13 CASSRTGLTEAFF
TRBJ2-7 TRBV3-1 18 CASSDLGTGGRGTYEQYF
TRBJ2-1 TRBV5-1 15 CASSLMPEGMNEQFF
TRBJ1-1 TRBV5-5 11 CASSLANRAFF
TRBJ1-4 TRBV10-3 15 CAISESGHLNEKLFF
TRBJ2-3 TRBV7-2 16 CASSLAFQGARDTQYF
TRBJ2-3 TRBV5-1 14 CASSLQGSPDTQYF
TRBJ2-2 TRBV10-3 15 CAISERQGSPGELFF
TRBJ2-3 TRBV6-6 13 CASSYSTPNTQYF
TRBJ2-7 TRBV14 13 CASSQSGVYEQYF